The clone carrying this T cell receptor beta chain appeared many times. Its antigen remains unidentified. This entry belongs to a study of Graves' ophthalmopathy and Graves' hyperthyroidism. About the study: At initial diagnosis, peripheral blood was obtained, and this preceded any treatment.

The study excluded patients with other autoimmune diseases, uncontrolled infections, pregnancy or lactation. Study observations and caveats: Most expanded clonotypes from thyroid (those above 0.001 frequency) were also found in blood.

RNA transcripts yielded amplified TCR beta CDR3 regions. First-round RT-PCR employed HTBI primers, with a second-round multiplex PCR after it. MiXCR, applied by TCRdb to the multiplex PCR reads, yields one record per CDR3 protein. The sample consists of 350,000 to 400,000 distinct CDR3 sequences, about 18% of them appearing once. This CDR3 region has 15 residues. Germline V CDR1 and CDR2: SGHAT, FQNNGV. Trimming cost V 0 bases and J 4 bases, with 12 bases left between them. This sequence originates from a young woman with Graves' ophthalmopathy. The rearrangement uses TRBV11-2 and TRBJ2-5; TRBD2 might be the D (6 bases). The sample consisted of peripheral blood. The CDR3 here is CASSLEASEGETQYF. CDR3 sequence (DNA): TGTGCCAGCAGCTTAGAGGCTAGCGAGGGAGAGACCCAGTACTTC.